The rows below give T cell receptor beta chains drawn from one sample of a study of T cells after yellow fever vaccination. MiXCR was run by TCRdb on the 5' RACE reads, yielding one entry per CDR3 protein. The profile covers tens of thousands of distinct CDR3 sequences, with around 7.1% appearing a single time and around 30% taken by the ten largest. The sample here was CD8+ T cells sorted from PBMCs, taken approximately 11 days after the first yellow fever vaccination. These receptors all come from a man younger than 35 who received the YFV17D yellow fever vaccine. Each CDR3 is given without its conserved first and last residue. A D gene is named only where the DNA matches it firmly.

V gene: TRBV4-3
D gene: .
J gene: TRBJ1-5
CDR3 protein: ASSQYPGNQPQH

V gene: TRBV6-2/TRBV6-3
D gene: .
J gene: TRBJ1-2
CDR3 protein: ASSYEREWNYGYT

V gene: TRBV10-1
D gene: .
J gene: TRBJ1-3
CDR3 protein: ASSEEGSGNTIY

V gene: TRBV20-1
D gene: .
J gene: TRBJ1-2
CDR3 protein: SARDQRTDYT

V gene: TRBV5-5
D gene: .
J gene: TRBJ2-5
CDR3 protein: ASSLVRRGQETQY

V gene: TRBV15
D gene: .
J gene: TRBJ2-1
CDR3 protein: ATSRESWARRYNEQF

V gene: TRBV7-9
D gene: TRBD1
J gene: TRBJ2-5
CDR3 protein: ASSWTGGEETQY

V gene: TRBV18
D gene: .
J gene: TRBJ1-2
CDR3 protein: ASSPPEEGRQGYT

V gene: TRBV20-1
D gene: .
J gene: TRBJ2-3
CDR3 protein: SAKDTQY

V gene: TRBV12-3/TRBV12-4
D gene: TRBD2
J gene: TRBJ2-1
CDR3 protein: ASGNGGGYEQF

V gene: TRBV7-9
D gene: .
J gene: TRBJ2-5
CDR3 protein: ASSGDDKTQY

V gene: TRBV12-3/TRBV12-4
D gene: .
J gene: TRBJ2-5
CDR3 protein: ASSLVRQETQY

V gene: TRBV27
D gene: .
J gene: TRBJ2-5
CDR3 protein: ASSMGRMETQY

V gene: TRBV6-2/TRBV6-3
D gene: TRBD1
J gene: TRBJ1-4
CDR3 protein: ASTYGQGIEKLF

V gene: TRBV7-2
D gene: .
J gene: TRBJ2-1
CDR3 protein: ASSTRDGGHEQF

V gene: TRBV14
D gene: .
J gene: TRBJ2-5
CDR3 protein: ASSQGVTSLYQETQY

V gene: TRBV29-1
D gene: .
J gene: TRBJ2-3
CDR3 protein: SVRTVGSTDTQY

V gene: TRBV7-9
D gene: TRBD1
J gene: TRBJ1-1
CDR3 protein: ASTSGGANTEAF

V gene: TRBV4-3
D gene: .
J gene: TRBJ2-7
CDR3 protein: ASSQGRGGEYEQY

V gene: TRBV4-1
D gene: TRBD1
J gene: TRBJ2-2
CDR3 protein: ASSHPTGDTGELF

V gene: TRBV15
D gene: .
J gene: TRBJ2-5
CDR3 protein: ATSAPRDRGRETQY

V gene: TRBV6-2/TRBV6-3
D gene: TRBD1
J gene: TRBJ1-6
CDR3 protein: ASREGPDRLSPLH

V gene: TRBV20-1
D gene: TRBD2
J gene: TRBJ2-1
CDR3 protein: SGIGLAGSSYNEQF

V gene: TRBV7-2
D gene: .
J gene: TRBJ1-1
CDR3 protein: ASSFSVNTEAF

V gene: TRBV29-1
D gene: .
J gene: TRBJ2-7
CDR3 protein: SVEDPGESYEQY

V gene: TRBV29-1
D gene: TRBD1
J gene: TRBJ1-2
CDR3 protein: SVGIAGQPYGYT

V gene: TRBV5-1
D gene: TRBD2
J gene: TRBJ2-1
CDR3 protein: ASSGATSGGYNEQF

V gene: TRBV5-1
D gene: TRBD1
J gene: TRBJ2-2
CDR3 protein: ASSYLDRDPTGELF

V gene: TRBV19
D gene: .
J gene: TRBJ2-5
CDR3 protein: ASSMTGETQY

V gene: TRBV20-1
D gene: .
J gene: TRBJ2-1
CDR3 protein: SARGRGTGTSSYNEQF

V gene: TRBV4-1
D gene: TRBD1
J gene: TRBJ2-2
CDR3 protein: ASSRTGTGVTGELF

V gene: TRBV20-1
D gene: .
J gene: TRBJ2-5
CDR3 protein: SARLARSSQETQY

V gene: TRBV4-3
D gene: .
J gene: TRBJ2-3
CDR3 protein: ASSQSGTASTDTQY

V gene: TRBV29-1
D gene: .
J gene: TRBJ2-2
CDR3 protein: SVEPRATGELF